Sequencing of this T cell receptor beta chain was carried out in a study of T cell changes during pregnancy in multiple sclerosis. CDR1 and CDR2 (germline): MDHEN, SYDVKM. CDR3 length: 14 residues. Trimming removed 6 bases at V and 0 bases at J, with 9 bases between. TCRdb keeps only in-frame clones here, not all; method: immunoSEQ multiplex PCR. The table has tens of thousands of clones, 85% to 95% seen once. The rearrangement uses TRBV28 and TRBJ1-3, with D possibly matching TRBD1 (6 bases). The sample was peripheral blood, taken after pregnancy. This receptor was identified in a female donor with multiple sclerosis, enrolled in a pregnancy study. Here the CDR3 DNA reads TGTGCCAGCAGCCGAGGGGGCTCTGGAAACACCATATATTTT. Translating gives CASSRGGSGNTIYF. Looking up the rest from reference TRBV28 and TRBJ1-3 gives the full variable domain: DVKVTQSSRYLVKRTGEKVFLECVQDMDHENMFWYRQDPGLGLRLIYFSYDVKMKEKGDIPEGYSVSREKKERFSLILESASTNQTSMYLCASSRGGSGNTIYFGEGSWLTVV.